The 9 T cell receptor beta chains in this list originate from one sample, sequenced in a study of Graves' ophthalmopathy and Graves' hyperthyroidism. TCR beta CDR3 amplification used RNA transcripts. Second-round multiplex PCR came after first-round RT-PCR with HTBI primers. From the multiplex PCR reads, TCRdb called clonotypes with MiXCR, one entry per CDR3 protein. The table records 500,000 to 700,000 distinct CDR3 sequences, about a fifth of them present only once. Sequencing was done on a sample of peripheral blood. The source of these receptors is a woman between 18 and 29 years old with stable Graves' hyperthyroidism. Some clones in this sample may be carry-over from other donors' samples.

This clonotype has at least ten counts. The CDR3: CASTRWRLGGNQPQHF. Written as DNA, the CDR3 is TGTGCCAGCACCCGGTGGAGGCTAGGTGGGAATCAGCCCCAGCATTTT. This chain uses TRBV6-1 with TRBJ1-5; D is ambiguous. Germline CDR1 reads MNHNS; CDR2 reads SASEGT. The CDR3 length is 16 residues. Trimming left V 7 bases short and J 4 bases short, with 20 bases between.

In its sample, this clonotype was seen many times. The chain combines TRBV6-1 with TRBJ1-6; tentatively, D is TRBD1 (5 bases). The CDR3 contains 15 residues. Between the trimmed V and J ends, which lost 8 bases and 7 bases, there was a span of 18 bases. From germline, CDR1 is MNHNS and CDR2 SASEGT. The DNA for the CDR3 is TGTGCCAGCGGGCATCAGGGCCGGGAAAATTCACCCCTCCACTTT. Protein sequence: CASGHQGRENSPLHF.

This clonotype was detected ten times or more. This chain uses TRBV6-1 with TRBJ2-4; 7 bases line up with TRBD1. Losses at the gene ends were 5 bases for V and 1 base for J; bases not matched to a gene: 11. The length of the CDR3 is 17 residues. Looked up from germline, CDR1 is MNHNS and CDR2 is SASEGT. CDR3 residues: CASSRTGAAGAKNIQYF. CDR3 coding DNA: TGTGCCAGCAGTCGTACAGGGGCGGCGGGTGCCAAAAACATTCAGTACTTC.

This clonotype was seen a single time. The genes are TRBV30 and TRBJ1-5; the D gene is possibly TRBD1 (5 bases). The length of the CDR3 is 15 residues. Germline CDR1 GTSNPN, CDR2 SVGIG (reference sequence). V shed 2 bases and J shed 0 bases, with 11 bases lying between them. The CDR3 DNA follows: TGTGCCTGGAGTCCGGGGGGGTTTAGCAATCAGCCCCAGCATTTT. Its translation: CAWSPGGFSNQPQHF.

Comments on this clonotype: With a much larger clone just one base away, this may be a read error. The conserved closing phenylalanine or tryptophan is absent in this CDR3, likely reflecting a read error. V is TRBV12-3 or TRBV12-4 and J is TRBJ1-5; D not resolved. V shed 3 bases and J shed 9 bases, with 9 bases lying between them. The length of the CDR3 is 12 residues. The chain's CDR3 is CASSFSVGPQHL. The CDR3 DNA follows: TGTGCCAGCAGTTTTTCGGTGGGGCCCCAGCATTTG.

The table lists this clonotype with many counts. This rearrangement joins TRBV5-1 to TRBJ2-7, with D possibly being TRBD2 (7 bases). This CDR3 is 16 amino acids long. Germline CDR1 is SGHRS and CDR2 is YFSETQ. V shed 5 bases and J shed 1 base, with 19 bases lying between them. CDR3 nucleotides: TGCGCCAGCAGAAGCAGGGGCAGCGGGGCTTCCTACGAGCAGTACTTC. Translated, it gives CASRSRGSGASYEQYF.

V gene TRBV12-3 or TRBV12-4 combines with J gene TRBJ2-5; no firm D call. TRBJ2-7 matches the DNA end more closely, so the J call is doubtful. CDR3 length: 14 amino acids. The CDR3 sequence: CASSQDWGTYEQYF. In nucleotides, the CDR3 is TGTGCCAGCAGCCAAGACTGGGGAACCTACGAGCAGTACTTC.

The chain recombines TRBV7-6 with TRBJ1-6; D call uncertain. Germline CDR1 SGHVS, CDR2 FNYEAQ. The CDR3 has 13 residues. V gave up 1 base and J gave up 10 bases, with 8 bases separating them. Here the CDR3 DNA reads TGTGCCAGCAGCTTAGGCCATCGGTCACCCCTCCACTTT. Its translation is CASSLGHRSPLHF.

Many counts were recorded for this clonotype. The chain employs TRBV12-3 or TRBV12-4 and TRBJ1-1; D might be TRBD1 (6 bases). V was pared by 3 bases and J by 3 bases, with 20 bases between. This CDR3 region has 17 residues. The CDR3 loop is CASSLWQGPRHYTEAFF. The DNA of the CDR3 is TGTGCCAGCAGTTTGTGGCAGGGGCCGCGCCACTACACTGAAGCTTTCTTT.